The 24 T cell receptor beta chains below all came from one sample that was sequenced in a study of OX40 agonist ivuxolimab in advanced cancers. The assay was immunoSEQ multiplex PCR, and TCRdb's table has in-frame clones only and misses some. The sample lists some 84,000 clones, approximately 92% occurring once. The sequencing here drew on CD4+ or CD8+ T cells sorted from blood, taken in a trial of the OX40 agonist ivuxolimab. These receptors all stem from an adult with an advanced solid tumor such as melanoma, head and neck, liver or kidney cancer.

The CDR3: CASSWDRGNTEAFF. The CDR3 nucleotides read TGTGCCAGCAGCTGGGACAGGGGGAACACTGAAGCTTTCTTT. J is TRBJ1-1 and V is TRBV5-4; 10 bases match TRBD1. Germline V gene data show CDR1 as SGHNT and CDR2 as YYREEE (reference sequence). The CDR3 has 14 residues. Trimming cost V 3 bases and J 1 base; bases outside gene matches: 0.

The gene calls are TRBV14 and TRBJ2-7; D is unresolved. Germline-derived CDR1 and CDR2 are SGHDN and FVKESK. This CDR3 contains 13 residues. V was cut by 1 base and J by 3 bases, with 7 bases left in between. The CDR3: CASSQGHGYEQYV. The CDR3 nucleotides are TGTGCCAGCAGCCAAGGGCACGGCTACGAGCAGTACGTC.

The chain has TRBV4-1 and TRBJ1-3, with D tentatively TRBD1 (6 bases). CDR3 size: 17 residues. CDR1 and CDR2 (germline): MGHRA, YSYEKL. The V end was cut by 0 bases, the J end by 0 bases, with 12 bases between. In DNA form, the CDR3 reads TGCGCCAGCAGCCAAGAGGGGGCCCGAATCTCTGGAAACACCATATATTTT. Encoded protein: CASSQEGARISGNTIYF.

This sequence joins TRBV7-9 and TRBJ1-1, with D maybe TRBD1 (5 bases). The V gene lost 5 bases and the J gene lost 4 bases, with 17 bases spanning the gap. The germline V gene encodes CDR1 SEHNR and CDR2 FQNEAQ (reference sequence). The CDR3 is 15 amino acids. The CDR3 region is CASSAWDRRVTEAFF. In DNA, the CDR3 is TGTGCCAGCAGCGCGTGGGACCGGCGAGTCACTGAAGCTTTCTTT.

V gene TRBV18 combines with J gene TRBJ2-1, with 13 bases that match TRBD2. The trim removed 2 bases at V and 5 bases at J, leaving 9 bases unmatched. Germline values: CDR1 KGHSH, CDR2 LQKENI. The length of the CDR3 is 18 residues. The CDR3 region is CASSPRTPGLAGDNEQFF. CDR3 nucleotides: TGTGCCAGCTCACCAAGGACCCCCGGACTAGCGGGGGACAATGAGCAGTTCTTC.

J is TRBJ1-2 and V is TRBV28; no definite D call. V lost 2 bases and J lost 2, with 6 bases in between. CDR1 and CDR2 from the germline V gene are MDHEN and SYDVKM. The length of the CDR3 is 13 residues. The CDR3 region has the DNA TGTGCCAGCAGTTTAGGGGAGAACTATGGCTACACCTTC. This encodes CASSLGENYGYTF.

The V gene is TRBV11-3, the J gene TRBJ2-1; unclear D gene. The CDR3 contains 16 residues. Trimming cost V 5 bases and J 0 bases, with 14 bases left between them. Germline V gives CDR1 SGHNT, CDR2 YENEEA. CDR3 loop: CASSPTPELSYNEQFF. In nucleotides, the CDR3 is TGTGCCAGCAGCCCTACTCCAGAACTCTCCTACAATGAGCAGTTCTTC.

J is TRBJ1-1 and V is TRBV30; 12 bases fit TRBD1. V trimming: 5 bases; J trimming: 7 bases; junction bases outside the gene matches: 8. CDR3 length equals 14 residues. Germline values: CDR1 GTSNPN, CDR2 SVGIG (reference sequence). DNA for the CDR3: TGTGCCTGGGGTACGGGACAGGGGGCTGGTGAAGCTTTCTTT. Protein sequence: CAWGTGQGAGEAFF. Together with reference TRBV30 and TRBJ1-1, the CDR3 gives the full variable domain: SQTIHQWPATLVQPVGSPLSLECTVEGTSNPNLYWYRQAAGRGLQLLFYSVGIGQISSEVPQNLSASRPQDRQFILSSKKLLLSDSGFYLCAWGTGQGAGEAFFGQGTRLTVV.

The chain joins TRBV12-5 to TRBJ2-1; TRBD2 matches at 11 bases. Germline-derived CDR1 and CDR2 are LGHNT and FRNRAP. V trimming: 11 bases; J trimming: 9 bases; junction bases outside the gene matches: 9. The CDR3 spans 13 residues. The chain's CDR3 is CADVAGGGIEQFF. For the CDR3, the DNA is TGTGCTGACGTAGCGGGAGGGGGCATTGAGCAGTTCTTC.

This sequence joins TRBV6-1 and TRBJ2-7; D is possibly TRBD2 (7 bases). The CDR3 runs 15 residues. V lost 3 bases, J lost 4 bases, and 16 bases lay in between. From germline, CDR1 is MNHNS and CDR2 SASEGT. The CDR3, as DNA: TGTGCCAGCAGTGAGTCCCCGGGGGGCCTATACGAGCAGTACGTC. This gives the protein CASSESPGGLYEQYV.

The chain uses TRBV30 and TRBJ1-6; D is possibly TRBD1 (6 bases). The CDR3 has 15 residues. Germline-derived CDR1 and CDR2 are GTSNPN and SVGIG (reference sequence). Deletions cut 3 bases from V and 5 bases from J, with 14 bases between. CDR3 loop: CAWRDIQGNNSPLHF. CDR3 sequence (DNA): TGTGCCTGGAGGGACATACAGGGAAATAATTCACCCCTCCACTTT.

CDR3 residues: CASSSLAAVANTGELFF. CDR3 sequence (DNA): TGTGCCAGCAGCTCCTTAGCTGCGGTTGCGAACACCGGGGAGCTGTTTTTT. The V call is TRBV7-9, the J call TRBJ2-2; D gene unclear. CDR3 size: 17 residues. V shed 4 bases and J shed 0 bases, with 15 bases lying between them. Germline V CDR1 and CDR2: SEHNR, FQNEAQ (reference sequence).

The V call is TRBV9, the J call TRBJ2-2; D is perhaps TRBD2 (5 bases). The CDR3 is 16 residues long. Trimming pared 0 bases from V and 5 bases from J, leaving 14 bases between. Germline CDR1 is SGDLS and CDR2 is YYNGEE. The CDR3 reads CASSVAGLADTGELFF. CDR3 nucleotides: TGTGCCAGCAGCGTAGCCGGGCTAGCAGATACCGGGGAGCTGTTTTTT.

This rearrangement joins TRBV5-1 to TRBJ2-5; 9 bases are a match to TRBD2. In germline, CDR1 is SGHRS, CDR2 YFSETQ. This CDR3 has 15 amino acids. With V trimmed by 7 bases and J by 4 bases, 11 bases remained unmatched. The chain's CDR3 is CASAPTGTSTETQYF. CDR3 bases: TGCGCCAGCGCCCCTACCGGGACTAGCACAGAGACCCAGTACTTC.

V is TRBV5-8 and J is TRBJ2-2; 10 bases are shared with TRBD2. This CDR3 has 17 amino acids. CDR1 is SGHTS and CDR2 is YDEGEE in the germline V gene. With V trimmed by 2 bases and J by 3 bases, 7 bases remained unmatched. CDR3 loop: CASSFTSGTQYTGELFF. The CDR3 DNA follows: TGTGCCAGCAGCTTCACTAGCGGGACCCAATACACCGGGGAGCTGTTTTTT.

V usage is TRBV7-9 and J usage is TRBJ2-1; 11 positions match TRBD2. Germline V gene lookup returns CDR1 SEHNR and CDR2 FQNEAQ (reference sequence). V gave up 5 bases and J gave up 2 bases; unmatched junction bases: 5. This CDR3 is built from 16 residues. The CDR3 is CASSPRLAGTYNEQFF. CDR3 nucleotide sequence: TGTGCCAGCAGCCCAAGACTAGCGGGGACCTACAATGAGCAGTTCTTC.

This rearrangement joins TRBV7-3 to TRBJ2-1; the D is unclear. The V gene lost 2 bases and the J gene lost 5 bases, with 13 bases spanning the gap. This CDR3 is 15 amino acids long. Germline lookup yields CDR1 SGHTA and CDR2 FQGTGA. The CDR3 bases are TGTGCCAGCAGCTTACTTGGCGACCGAAACAATGAGCAGTTCTTC. Its translation is CASSLLGDRNNEQFF.

The chain joins TRBV27 to TRBJ2-5; weak D call: TRBD2 (5 bases). The CDR3 is 16 amino acids. The germline V gene encodes CDR1 MNHEY and CDR2 SMNVEV (reference sequence). V gave up 5 bases and J gave up 3 bases, with 19 bases separating them. The CDR3 sequence: CASSPLEAGGKETQYF. The CDR3 DNA follows: TGTGCCAGCAGTCCCCTGGAGGCGGGCGGAAAAGAGACCCAGTACTTC.

V usage is TRBV4-3 and J usage is TRBJ1-2, with 9 bases fitting TRBD1. V lost 0 bases and J lost 2; bases outside the gene matches: 1. Germline V gene lookup returns CDR1 LGHNA and CDR2 YSLEER. The CDR3 extends over 15 amino acids. The CDR3 sequence: CASSQDGTGNYGYTF. Here the CDR3 DNA reads TGCGCCAGCAGCCAAGACGGGACAGGGAACTATGGCTACACCTTC.

This rearrangement joins TRBV10-3 to TRBJ2-7; D ambiguous. Trimming took off 2 bases at V and 2 bases at J, with 10 bases between the two ends. The CDR3 has 14 amino acids. Germline V CDR1 and CDR2: ENHRY, SYGVKD. CDR3 coding DNA: TGTGCCATCAGTGAGAATCTAGGTACCTACGAGCAGTACGTC. Protein sequence: CAISENLGTYEQYV.

The rearrangement joins TRBV18 to TRBJ1-1; D gene unclear. V lost 1 base and J 1 base, leaving 7 bases between the germline ends. From germline, CDR1 is KGHSH and CDR2 LQKENI. The CDR3 contains 14 residues. CDR3 DNA sequence: TGTGCCAGCTCACCACAGACCGGGAACACTGAAGCTTTCTTT. Translation: CASSPQTGNTEAFF.

This clone was detected only a few times. The chain uses TRBV7-6 and TRBJ1-3; tentatively, D is TRBD1 (5 bases). Germline V CDR1 and CDR2: SGHVS, FNYEAQ. Between the trimmed V and J ends, which lost 5 bases and 3 bases, there was a span of 20 bases. This CDR3 contains 17 residues. Written as DNA, the CDR3 is TGTGCCAGCAGCCCAAGACAGAGCGGAGTAGGTGGAAACACCATATATTTT. Translated, it gives CASSPRQSGVGGNTIYF.

The chain joins TRBV27 to TRBJ1-6; TRBD1 agrees at 12 bases. The V gene's germline CDR1 is MNHEY and CDR2 SMNVEV (reference sequence). J lost 7 bases, V lost 5 bases, and 6 bases had no gene match. The CDR3 length is 16 residues. CDR3 bases: TGTGCCAGCAGTATCAGGGACAGGGGGCAGAATTCACCCCTCCACTTT. It codes for CASSIRDRGQNSPLHF.

CDR3 region: CAWSVEGNTEAFF. The CDR3 nucleotides are TGTGCCTGGAGTGTTGAAGGGAACACTGAAGCTTTCTTT. The rearrangement joins TRBV30 to TRBJ1-1, with D hard to call. Germline V gene sequence: CDR1 GTSNPN, CDR2 SVGIG (reference sequence). This CDR3 has 13 residues. V lost 0 bases and J lost 1, with 6 bases in between.